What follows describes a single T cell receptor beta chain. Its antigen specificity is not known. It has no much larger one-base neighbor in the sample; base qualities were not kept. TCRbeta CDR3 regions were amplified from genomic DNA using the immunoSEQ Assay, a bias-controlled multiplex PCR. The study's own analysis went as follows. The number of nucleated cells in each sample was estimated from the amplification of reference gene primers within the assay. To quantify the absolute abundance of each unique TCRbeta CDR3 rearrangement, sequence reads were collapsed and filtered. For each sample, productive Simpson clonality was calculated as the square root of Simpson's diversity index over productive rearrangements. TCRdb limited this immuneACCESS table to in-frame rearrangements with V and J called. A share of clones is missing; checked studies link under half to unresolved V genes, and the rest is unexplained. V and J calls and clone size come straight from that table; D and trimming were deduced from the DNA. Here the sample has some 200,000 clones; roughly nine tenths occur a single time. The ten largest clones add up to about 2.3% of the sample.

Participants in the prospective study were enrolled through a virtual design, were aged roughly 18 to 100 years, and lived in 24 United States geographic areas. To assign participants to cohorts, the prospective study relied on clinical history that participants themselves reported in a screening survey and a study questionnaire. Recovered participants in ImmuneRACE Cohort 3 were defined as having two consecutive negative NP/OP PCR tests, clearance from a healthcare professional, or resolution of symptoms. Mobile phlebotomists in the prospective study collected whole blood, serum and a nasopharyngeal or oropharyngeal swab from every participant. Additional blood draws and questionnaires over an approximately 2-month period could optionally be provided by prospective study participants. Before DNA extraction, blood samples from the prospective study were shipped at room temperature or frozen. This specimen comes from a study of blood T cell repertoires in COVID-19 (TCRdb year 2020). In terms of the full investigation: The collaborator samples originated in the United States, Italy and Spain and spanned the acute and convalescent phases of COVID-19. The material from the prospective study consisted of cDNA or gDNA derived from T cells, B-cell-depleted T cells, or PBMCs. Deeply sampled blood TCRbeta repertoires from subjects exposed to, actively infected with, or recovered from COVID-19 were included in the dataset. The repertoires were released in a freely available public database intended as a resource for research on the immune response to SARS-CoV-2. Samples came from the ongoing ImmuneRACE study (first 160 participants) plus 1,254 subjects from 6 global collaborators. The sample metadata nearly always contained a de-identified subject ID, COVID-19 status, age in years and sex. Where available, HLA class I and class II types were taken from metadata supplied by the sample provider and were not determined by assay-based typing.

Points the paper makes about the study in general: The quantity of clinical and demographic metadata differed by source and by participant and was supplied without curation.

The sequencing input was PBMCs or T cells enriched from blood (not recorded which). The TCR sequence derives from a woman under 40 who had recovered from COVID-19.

The sequenced DNA is TGTGCCAGCAGTGAAGGGGCTTACAGGGACACTGAAGCTTTCTTT. Its protein reads: CASSEGAYRDTEAFF. The chain was built from TRBV25-1 and TRBJ1-1; matching of 6 bases hints at TRBD1 as the D gene. CDR1 and CDR2 were assigned from the germline V gene as MGHDK and SYGVNS. V loses 2 bases of germline sequence and J loses 3 bases, and the interval between the two ends is 13 bases. The cysteine opens and the phenylalanine closes a CDR3 of 15 amino acids. The CDR3 DNA has 45 bases and is translated from base 1.